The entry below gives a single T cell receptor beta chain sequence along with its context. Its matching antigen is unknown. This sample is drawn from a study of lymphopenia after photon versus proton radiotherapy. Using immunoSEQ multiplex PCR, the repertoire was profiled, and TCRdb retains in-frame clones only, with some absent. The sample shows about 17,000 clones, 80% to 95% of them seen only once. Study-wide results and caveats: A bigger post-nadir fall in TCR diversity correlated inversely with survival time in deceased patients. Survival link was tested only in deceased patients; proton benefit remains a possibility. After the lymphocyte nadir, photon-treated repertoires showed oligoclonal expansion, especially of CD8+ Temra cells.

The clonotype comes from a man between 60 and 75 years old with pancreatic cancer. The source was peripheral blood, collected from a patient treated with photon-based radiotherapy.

CDR3 sequence: CASTKQPGQKAFF. Here the CDR3 DNA reads TGTGCCAGCACCAAACAGCCGGGACAGAAAGCTTTCTTT. The rearrangement links TRBV9 to TRBJ1-1, with 7 nucleotides matching TRBD1. CDR3 length: 13 residues. V shed 6 bases and J 9 bases; nucleotides not matched to a gene: 11. CDR1 is SGDLS and CDR2 is YYNGEE in the germline V gene.